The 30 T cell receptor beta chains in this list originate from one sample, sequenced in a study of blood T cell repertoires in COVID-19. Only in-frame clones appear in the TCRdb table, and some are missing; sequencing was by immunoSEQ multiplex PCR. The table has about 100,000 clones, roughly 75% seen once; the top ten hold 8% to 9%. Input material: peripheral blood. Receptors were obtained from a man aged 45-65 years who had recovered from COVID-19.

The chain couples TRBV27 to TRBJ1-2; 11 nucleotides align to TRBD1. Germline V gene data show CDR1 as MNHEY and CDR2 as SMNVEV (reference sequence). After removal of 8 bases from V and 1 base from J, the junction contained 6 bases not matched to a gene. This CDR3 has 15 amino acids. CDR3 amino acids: CASGRDRGVNYGYTF. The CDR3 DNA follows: TGTGCCAGCGGCCGGGACAGGGGGGTTAACTATGGCTACACCTTC.

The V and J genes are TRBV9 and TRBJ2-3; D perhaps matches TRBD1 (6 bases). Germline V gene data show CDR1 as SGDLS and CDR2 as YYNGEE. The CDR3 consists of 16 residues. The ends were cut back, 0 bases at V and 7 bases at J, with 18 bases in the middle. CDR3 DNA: TGTGCCAGCAGCGTAGCAGGGGCCGGGATTTTGAATACGCAGTATTTT. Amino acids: CASSVAGAGILNTQYF.

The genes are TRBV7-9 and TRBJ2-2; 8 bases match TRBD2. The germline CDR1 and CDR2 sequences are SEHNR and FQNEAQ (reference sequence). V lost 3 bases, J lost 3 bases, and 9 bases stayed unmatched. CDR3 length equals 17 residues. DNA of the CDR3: TGTGCCAGCAGCTTCCCCGGGAGGGGCTCAGACACCGGGGAGCTGTTTTTT. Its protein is CASSFPGRGSDTGELFF.

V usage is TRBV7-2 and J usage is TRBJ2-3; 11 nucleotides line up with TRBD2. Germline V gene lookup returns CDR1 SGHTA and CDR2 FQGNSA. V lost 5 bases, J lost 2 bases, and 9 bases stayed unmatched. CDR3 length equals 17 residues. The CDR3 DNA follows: TGTGCCAGCAGCCCCAGACTAGCGGGACCACACACAGATACGCAGTATTTT. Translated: CASSPRLAGPHTDTQYF.

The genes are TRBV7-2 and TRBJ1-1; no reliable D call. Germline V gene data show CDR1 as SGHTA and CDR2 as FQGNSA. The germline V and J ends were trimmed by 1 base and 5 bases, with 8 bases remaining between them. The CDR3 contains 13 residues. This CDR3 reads CASSLVSGTEAFF. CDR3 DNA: TGTGCCAGCAGCTTAGTTTCGGGAACTGAAGCTTTCTTT. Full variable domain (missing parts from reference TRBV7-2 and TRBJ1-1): GAGVSQSPSNKVTEKGKDVELRCDPISGHTALYWYRQSLGQGLEFLIYFQGNSAPDKSGLPSDRFSAERTGGSVSTLTIQRTQQEDSAVYLCASSLVSGTEAFFGQGTRLTVV.

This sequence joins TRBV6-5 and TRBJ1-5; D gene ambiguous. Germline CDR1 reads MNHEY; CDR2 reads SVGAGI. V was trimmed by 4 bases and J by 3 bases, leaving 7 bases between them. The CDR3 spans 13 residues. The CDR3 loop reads CASSFRINQPQHF. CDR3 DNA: TGTGCCAGCAGTTTTCGTATCAATCAGCCCCAGCATTTT.

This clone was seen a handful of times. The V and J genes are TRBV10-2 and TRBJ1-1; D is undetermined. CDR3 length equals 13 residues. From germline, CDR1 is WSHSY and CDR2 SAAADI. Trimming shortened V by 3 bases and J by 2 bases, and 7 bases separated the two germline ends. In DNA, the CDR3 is TGCGCCAGCAGTGACAGGTACAACACTGAAGCTTTCTTT. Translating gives CASSDRYNTEAFF.

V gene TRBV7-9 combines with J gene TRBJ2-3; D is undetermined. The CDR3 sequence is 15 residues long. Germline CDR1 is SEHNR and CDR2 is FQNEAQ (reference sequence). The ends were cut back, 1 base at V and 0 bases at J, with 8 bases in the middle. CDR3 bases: TGTGCCAGCAGCTTAGGGTTAACTAGCACAGATACGCAGTATTTT. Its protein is CASSLGLTSTDTQYF.

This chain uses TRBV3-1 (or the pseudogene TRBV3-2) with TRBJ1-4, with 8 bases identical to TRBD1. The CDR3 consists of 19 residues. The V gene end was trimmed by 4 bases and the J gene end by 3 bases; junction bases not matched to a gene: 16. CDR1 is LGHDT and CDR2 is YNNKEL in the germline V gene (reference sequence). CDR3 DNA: TGTGCCAGCAGCCCACTTGCCGACAGGGGATCTTGGTCTAATGAAAAACTGTTTTTT. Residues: CASSPLADRGSWSNEKLFF.

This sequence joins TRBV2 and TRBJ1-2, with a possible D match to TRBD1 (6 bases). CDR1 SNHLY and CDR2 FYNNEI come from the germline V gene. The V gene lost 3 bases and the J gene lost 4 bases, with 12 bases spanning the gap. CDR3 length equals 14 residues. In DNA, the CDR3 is TGTGCCAGCAGTGAGGGTCAGGGGACCTATGGCTACACCTTC. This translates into CASSEGQGTYGYTF.

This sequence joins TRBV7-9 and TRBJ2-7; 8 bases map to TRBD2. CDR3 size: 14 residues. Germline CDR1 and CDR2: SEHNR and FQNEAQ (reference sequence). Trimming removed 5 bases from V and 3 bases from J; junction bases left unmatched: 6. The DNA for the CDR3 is TGTGCCAGCAGCCCTCATACTAGCGGCTACGAGCAGTACTTC. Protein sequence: CASSPHTSGYEQYF. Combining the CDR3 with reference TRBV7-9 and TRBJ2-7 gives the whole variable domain DTGVSQNPRHKITKRGQNVTFRCDPISEHNRLYWYRQTLGQGPEFLTYFQNEAQLEKSRLLSDRFSAERPKGSFSTLEIQRTEQGDSAMYLCASSPHTSGYEQYFGPGTRLTVT.

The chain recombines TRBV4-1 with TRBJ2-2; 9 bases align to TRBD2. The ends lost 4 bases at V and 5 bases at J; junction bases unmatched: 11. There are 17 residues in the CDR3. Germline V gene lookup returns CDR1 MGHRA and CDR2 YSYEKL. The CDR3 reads CASSLESTAGGTGELFF. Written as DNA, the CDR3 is TGCGCCAGCAGCCTCGAAAGTACAGCGGGGGGAACCGGGGAGCTGTTTTTT.

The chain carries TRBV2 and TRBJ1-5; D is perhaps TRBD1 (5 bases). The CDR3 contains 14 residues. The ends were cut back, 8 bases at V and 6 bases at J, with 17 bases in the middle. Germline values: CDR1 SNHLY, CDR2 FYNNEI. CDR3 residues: CASVAGRNSQPQHF. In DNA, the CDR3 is TGTGCCAGCGTCGCAGGGAGGAATAGTCAGCCCCAGCATTTT. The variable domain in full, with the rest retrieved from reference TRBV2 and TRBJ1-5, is EPEVTQTPSHQVTQMGQEVILRCVPISNHLYFYWYRQILGQKVEFLVSFYNNEISEKSEIFDDQFSVERPDGSNFTLKIRSTKLEDSAMYFCASVAGRNSQPQHFGDGTRLSIL.

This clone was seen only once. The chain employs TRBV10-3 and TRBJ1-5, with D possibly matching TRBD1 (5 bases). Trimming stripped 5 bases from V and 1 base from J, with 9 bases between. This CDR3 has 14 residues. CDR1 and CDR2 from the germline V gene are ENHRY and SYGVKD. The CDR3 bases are TGTGCCATCAGTATTGACAGAAGCAATCAGCCCCAGCATTTT. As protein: CAISIDRSNQPQHF.

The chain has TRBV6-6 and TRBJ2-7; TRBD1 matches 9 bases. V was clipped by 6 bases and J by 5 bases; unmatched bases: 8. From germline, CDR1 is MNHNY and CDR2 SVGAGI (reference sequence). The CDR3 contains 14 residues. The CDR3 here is CASRTGTGRHEQYF. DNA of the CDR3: TGTGCCAGCAGGACCGGGACAGGGCGCCACGAGCAGTACTTC.

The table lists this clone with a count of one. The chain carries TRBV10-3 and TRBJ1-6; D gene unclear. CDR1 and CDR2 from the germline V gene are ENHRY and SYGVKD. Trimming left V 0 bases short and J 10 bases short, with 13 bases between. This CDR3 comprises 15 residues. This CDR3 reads CAISESFEGYSPLHF. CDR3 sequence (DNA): TGTGCCATCAGTGAGTCTTTTGAGGGCTACTCACCCCTCCACTTT.

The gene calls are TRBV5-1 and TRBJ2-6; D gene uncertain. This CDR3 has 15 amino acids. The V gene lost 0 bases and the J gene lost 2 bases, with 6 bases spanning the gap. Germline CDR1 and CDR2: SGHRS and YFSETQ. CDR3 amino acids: CASSLDGTGANVLTF. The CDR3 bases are TGCGCCAGCAGCTTGGACGGTACTGGGGCCAACGTCCTGACTTTC.

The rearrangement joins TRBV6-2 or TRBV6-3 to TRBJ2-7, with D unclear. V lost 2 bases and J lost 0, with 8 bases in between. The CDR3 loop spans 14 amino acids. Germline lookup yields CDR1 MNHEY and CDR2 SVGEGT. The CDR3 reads CASSYPSYSYEQYF. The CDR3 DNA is TGTGCCAGCAGTTACCCCTCTTACTCCTACGAGCAGTACTTC.

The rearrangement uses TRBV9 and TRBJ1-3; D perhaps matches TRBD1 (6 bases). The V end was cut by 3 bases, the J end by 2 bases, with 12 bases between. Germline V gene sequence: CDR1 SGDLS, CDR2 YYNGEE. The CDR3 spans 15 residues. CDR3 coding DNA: TGTGCCAGCAGCGCTTCACAGGGAACTGGAAACACCATATATTTT. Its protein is CASSASQGTGNTIYF. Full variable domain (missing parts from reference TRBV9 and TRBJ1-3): DSGVTQTPKHLITATGQRVTLRCSPRSGDLSVYWYQQSLDQGLQFLIQYYNGEERAKGNILERFSAQQFPDLHSELNLSSLELGDSALYFCASSASQGTGNTIYFGEGSWLTVV.

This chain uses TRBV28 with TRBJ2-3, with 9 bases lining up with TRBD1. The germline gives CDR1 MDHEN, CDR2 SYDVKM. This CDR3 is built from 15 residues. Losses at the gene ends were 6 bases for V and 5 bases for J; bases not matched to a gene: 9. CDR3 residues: CASSGHRGLGDTQYF. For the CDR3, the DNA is TGTGCCAGCAGCGGACACAGGGGGCTGGGAGATACGCAGTATTTT.

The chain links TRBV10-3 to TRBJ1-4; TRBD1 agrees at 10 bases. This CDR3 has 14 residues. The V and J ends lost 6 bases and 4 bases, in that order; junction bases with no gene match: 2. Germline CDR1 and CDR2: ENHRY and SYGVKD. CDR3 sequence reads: CAISRTGGNEKLFF. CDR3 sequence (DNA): TGTGCCATCAGCCGGACAGGGGGTAATGAAAAACTGTTTTTT.

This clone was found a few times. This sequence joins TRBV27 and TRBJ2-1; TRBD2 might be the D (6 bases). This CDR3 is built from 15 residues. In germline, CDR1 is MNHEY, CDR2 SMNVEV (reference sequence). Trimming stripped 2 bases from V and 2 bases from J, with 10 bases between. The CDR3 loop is CASSLSGPAYNEQFF. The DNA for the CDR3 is TGTGCCAGCAGTTTAAGCGGGCCGGCCTACAATGAGCAGTTCTTC.

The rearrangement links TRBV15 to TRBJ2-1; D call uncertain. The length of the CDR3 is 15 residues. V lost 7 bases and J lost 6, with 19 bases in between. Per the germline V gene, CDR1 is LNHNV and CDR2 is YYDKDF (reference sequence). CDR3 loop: CATKFISGPTNEQFF. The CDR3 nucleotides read TGTGCCACCAAATTCATTTCGGGTCCTACCAATGAGCAGTTCTTC.

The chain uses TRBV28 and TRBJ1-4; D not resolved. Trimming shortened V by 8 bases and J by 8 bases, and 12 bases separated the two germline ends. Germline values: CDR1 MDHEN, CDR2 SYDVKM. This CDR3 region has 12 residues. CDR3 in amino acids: CASLSMGEKLFF. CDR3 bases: TGTGCCAGCTTATCTATGGGCGAAAAACTGTTTTTT.

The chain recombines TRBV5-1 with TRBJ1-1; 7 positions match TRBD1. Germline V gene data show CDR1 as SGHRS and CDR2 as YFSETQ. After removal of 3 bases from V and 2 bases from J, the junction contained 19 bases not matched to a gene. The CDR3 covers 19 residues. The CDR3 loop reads CASSSVPYIQGPSNTEAFF. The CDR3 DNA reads TGCGCCAGCAGCTCGGTACCATATATACAGGGGCCCAGTAACACTGAAGCTTTCTTT.

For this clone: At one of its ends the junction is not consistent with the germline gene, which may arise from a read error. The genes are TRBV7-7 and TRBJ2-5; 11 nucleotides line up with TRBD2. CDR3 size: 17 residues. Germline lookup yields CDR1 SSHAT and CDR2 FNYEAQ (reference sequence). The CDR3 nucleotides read TGTGCTAGCAGCTTAGCGGCGGCTAGCGGGGGGAAAGAGACCCAGTACTTC. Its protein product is CASSLAAASGGKETQYF.

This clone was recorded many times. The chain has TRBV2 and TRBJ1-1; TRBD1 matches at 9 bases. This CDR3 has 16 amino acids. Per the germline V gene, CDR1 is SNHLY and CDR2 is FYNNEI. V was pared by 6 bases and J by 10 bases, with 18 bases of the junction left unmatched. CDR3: CASSLYSQRDREGAFF. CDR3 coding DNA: TGTGCCAGCAGCCTCTATTCACAAAGGGACAGGGAGGGAGCTTTCTTT.

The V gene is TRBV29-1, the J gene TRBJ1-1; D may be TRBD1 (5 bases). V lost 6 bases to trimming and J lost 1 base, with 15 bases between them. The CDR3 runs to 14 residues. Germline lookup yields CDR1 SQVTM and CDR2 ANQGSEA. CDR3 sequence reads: CSVPLTVTNTEAFF. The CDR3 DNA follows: TGCAGCGTCCCATTGACAGTAACGAACACTGAAGCTTTCTTT. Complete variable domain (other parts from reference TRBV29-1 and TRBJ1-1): SAVISQKPSRDICQRGTSLTIQCQVDSQVTMMFWYRQQPGQSLTLIATANQGSEATYESGFVIDKFPISRPNLTFSTLTVSNMSPEDSSIYLCSVPLTVTNTEAFFGQGTRLTVV.

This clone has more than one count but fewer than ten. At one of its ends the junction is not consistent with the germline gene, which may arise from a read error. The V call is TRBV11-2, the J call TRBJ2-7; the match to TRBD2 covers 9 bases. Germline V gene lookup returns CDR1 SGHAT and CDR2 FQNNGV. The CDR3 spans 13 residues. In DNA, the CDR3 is TGTGCCAGCAGGTTAGCGGGAGCGCCCGAGCAGTACTTC. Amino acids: CASRLAGAPEQYF.

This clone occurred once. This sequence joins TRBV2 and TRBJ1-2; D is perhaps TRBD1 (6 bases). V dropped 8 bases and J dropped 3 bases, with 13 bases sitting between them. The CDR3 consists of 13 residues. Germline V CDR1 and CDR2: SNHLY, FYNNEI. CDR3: CASRTGTHYGYTF. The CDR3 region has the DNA TGTGCCAGCCGTACCGGGACACACTATGGCTACACCTTC. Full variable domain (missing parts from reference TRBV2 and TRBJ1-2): EPEVTQTPSHQVTQMGQEVILRCVPISNHLYFYWYRQILGQKVEFLVSFYNNEISEKSEIFDDQFSVERPDGSNFTLKIRSTKLEDSAMYFCASRTGTHYGYTFGSGTRLTVV.